The T cell receptor (beta chain) described here comes from a study of T cell repertoires in cytomegalovirus infection. Study background: Both CMV infection and a matching HLA type were indicated by public TCR beta signatures.

This clonotype has a handful of counts. The germline CDR1 and CDR2 sequences are MNHEY and SVGEGT. Trimming shortened V by 2 bases and J by 4 bases, and 11 bases separated the two germline ends. The CDR3 sequence is 14 residues long. MiXCR, run by TCRdb on the reads, gives a single entry per CDR3 protein. This table has 600,000 to 800,000 distinct CDR3 sequences, about 24% appearing once. The chain employs TRBV6-2 or TRBV6-3 and TRBJ1-1, with D possibly being TRBD1 (5 bases). This TCR derives from a human donor in good health (CMV status not recorded). Some clones in this sample may be carry-over from other donors' samples. The sequenced sample consisted of CD8+ T cells from PBMCs. The chain's CDR3 is CASSYPGPPTEAFF. CDR3 sequence (DNA): TGTGCCAGCAGTTACCCGGGACCTCCCACTGAAGCTTTCTTT.